This T cell receptor (beta chain) was observed in a study of tumor and adjacent non-tumor tissue in lung cancer. Looking at the study overall: Histology: about twelve adenocarcinoma, 2 squamous cell carcinoma, 1 small cell lung cancer. On average, productive TCRbeta reads reached roughly 4.2 million per sample. The study, taken as a whole, reports: Normal lung showed higher cumulative top 100 clone frequency than tumor. Tumor TCR diversity, when higher, was linked to shorter survival.

The template was RNA from unsorted bulk tissue. Distant lung tissue was collected more than 3 cm away from the tumor edge. The library came from three nested PCR rounds adapted from ARM-PCR protocols. TCRdb called the multiplex PCR reads again in MiXCR, with one record for every CDR3 protein. The sample comprises about 98,000 distinct CDR3 sequences, 75% to 85% of which are singletons, and under 40% rests with the top ten. As to this clonotype: Its antigen is still unknown.

The V gene end was trimmed by 1 base and the J gene end by 4 bases; junction bases not matched to a gene: 8. Germline V gene data show CDR1 as SGHNT and CDR2 as YENEEA. This CDR3 comprises 16 residues. The material sequenced was distant non-tumor lung tissue. The origin of this receptor is a man aged 55 to 70 with small cell lung cancer. This chain joins TRBV11-3 and TRBJ2-3; TRBD2 aligns across 7 bases. The CDR3 nucleotides are TGTGCCAGCAGCTTAGGACGGCGGGAGAGTGCAGATACGCAGTATTTT. Residues: CASSLGRRESADTQYF.